Listed below are T cell receptor beta chains from one sample, sequenced in a study of blood T cell repertoires in COVID-19. The data were produced by immunoSEQ multiplex PCR, yet TCRdb's version contains in-frame clones alone and is incomplete. The data contain approximately 210,000 clones, about four fifths of them seen just once; the ten biggest clones take up roughly 8.8%. Material for sequencing was peripheral blood. These receptors were taken from a woman aged 50 to 65 with acute or convalescent COVID-19. The CDR3 runs from the conserved cysteine through the conserved F or W.

j_gene,v_gene,CDR3aa
TRBJ2-7,TRBV30,CAWSVGRVSSYEQYF
TRBJ2-1,TRBV7-3,CASSLSTGGVNEQFF
TRBJ2-7,TRBV19,CASRAGTGPYEQYF
TRBJ2-3,TRBV28,CASSWTSGRSTDTQYF
TRBJ1-1,TRBV29-1,CSYRVSTEAFF
TRBJ1-2,TRBV13,CASSSGGTGYTF
TRBJ2-7,TRBV24-1,CATLPLAGVGEQYF
TRBJ2-1,TRBV2,CASGLLVNEQFF
TRBJ2-6,TRBV7-2,CASSFLQISGANVLTF
TRBJ1-2,TRBV9,CASSGGRGYYGYTF
TRBJ2-1,TRBV6-5,CASRPGGAGYNEQFF
TRBJ2-7,TRBV6-5,CASTTPGEPMKQYF
TRBJ2-3,TRBV10-3,CAISLQGSNADTQYF
TRBJ2-7,TRBV5-6,CASSPGQGRHEQYF
TRBJ2-7,TRBV4-1,CASSQDFPGSYEQYF
TRBJ1-3,TRBV29-1,CSVERGGNGNTIYF
TRBJ2-7,TRBV11-2,CASSLLARSYEQYF
TRBJ1-5,TRBV19,CASSIWGGVGSNQPQHF
TRBJ2-7,TRBV5-6,CASSLGDSTPYEQYF
TRBJ1-2,TRBV19,CASSIEVGREKSNYGYTF
TRBJ2-1,TRBV9,CASSDLGDEQFF
TRBJ1-1,TRBV6-5,CASSRGIRAGTEAFF
TRBJ2-3,TRBV5-1,CASRAREATDTQYF
TRBJ2-5,TRBV20-1,CSASPLAGDQETQYF
TRBJ2-1,TRBV19,CASSMPGLAASYNEQFF
TRBJ1-2,TRBV5-6,CASSLWGGSGYTF
TRBJ1-1,TRBV27,CASSPRTGVRTEAFF
TRBJ2-5,TRBV28,CASGTAEETQYF
TRBJ1-3,TRBV5-1,CASSFRVGTGGDSSGNTIYF
TRBJ2-3,TRBV19,CASSSRGLGTDTQYF
TRBJ2-1,TRBV9,CASSVGGLAPYNEQFF
TRBJ1-2,TRBV7-9,CASSLDQGLNYGYTF
TRBJ2-7,TRBV3-1/TRBV3-2,CASSHRQGLKDEQYF
TRBJ1-6,TRBV30,CAWNLQGARSPLHF
TRBJ2-7,TRBV19,CALPGGDSYEQYF
TRBJ1-6,TRBV3-1/TRBV3-2,CASSQVKSSPLHF
TRBJ1-1,TRBV3-1/TRBV3-2,CASSHDTGGTEAFF
TRBJ2-5,TRBV18,CASSRGSGYQETQYF
TRBJ2-1,TRBV27,CASSYLAGVDEQFF
TRBJ1-1,TRBV27,CASHGGVMNTEAFF
TRBJ2-7,TRBV10-1,CASSRDRAYEQYF
TRBJ2-3,TRBV24-1,CATSDLGATGTDTQYF
TRBJ2-6,TRBV11-2,CASSPDPRGANVLTF
TRBJ1-5,TRBV2,CASSEWVQGGPQHF
TRBJ2-1,TRBV3-1/TRBV3-2,CASSPLAGRDYNEQFF
TRBJ1-2,TRBV28,CASSLTGANLNYGYTF
TRBJ1-4,TRBV19,CASSMGQYNEKLFF
TRBJ2-3,TRBV9,CAYDSGQFTDTQYF
TRBJ2-3,TRBV7-2,CASRQGGSTDTQYF
TRBJ2-1,TRBV5-1,CASSFSGQSTNEQFF
TRBJ2-7,TRBV29-1,CSVGTGTYEQYF
TRBJ2-3,TRBV6-1,CASSGRPTSPTSTDTQYF
TRBJ1-1,TRBV27,CASSYGQGTTEAFF
TRBJ2-3,TRBV6-5,CASGSTSGRRDTQYF
TRBJ1-1,TRBV20-1,CSAAGQSAFF
TRBJ2-2,TRBV19,CASSIGGGPGELFF
TRBJ2-2,TRBV24-1,CATSRRIAGELFF
TRBJ2-7,TRBV7-2,CASSLVGGKAHEQYF
TRBJ2-2,TRBV6-1,CASSVNTGGAGTGELFF